Below, one T cell receptor (beta chain) is given with its context. Antigen unknown. This sample was taken from a study of T cell responses to AZD1222 COVID-19 vaccine. V was shortened by 4 bases and J by 7 bases, with 14 bases between the two germline ends. The germline gives CDR1 WNHNN, CDR2 SYGVQD (reference sequence). The CDR3 covers 13 residues. Broader study findings: Unmutated variant regions are reportedly targeted by nearly half of spike-specific TCRs. There were mostly white British donors and more females than males, and clonal diversity was possibly underestimated. Seropositive AZD1222 recipients at baseline numbered only five or six. None of the repertoires were sampled until the peak T cell response had passed.

This table comes from immunoSEQ multiplex PCR, and its TCRdb copy is limited to in-frame clones, with some not included. This table has 110,000 or so clones, approximately 86% appearing once. The sequenced sample was peripheral blood, obtained 28 days after the second AZD1222 dose. The receptor's source is an adult who received the AZD1222 COVID-19 vaccine. The chain has TRBV10-1 and TRBJ2-7; D may be TRBD2 (6 bases). The CDR3 loop is CASSAGGASEQYF. CDR3 DNA: TGCGCCAGCAGTGCCGGCGGGGCCTCAGAGCAGTACTTC.